One and the same sample provided the 4 T cell receptor beta chains below, sequenced in a study of cytomegalovirus exposure and HLA in healthy donors. Amplification used 60 Vbeta primers and 13 Jbeta primers. Sequenced by immunoSEQ multiplex PCR; TCRdb stores in-frame clones only, minus some. The sample has about 160,000 clones, roughly 87% seen once. Input material: PBMCs. These receptors were taken from a woman aged 25 to 39 in good health and CMV-seronegative.

This clone was found once. The V and J genes are TRBV27 and TRBJ2-7, with 10 bases aligning to TRBD1. The CDR3 covers 16 residues. J was trimmed by 1 base and V by 8 bases; bases with no gene match: 11. Germline CDR1 MNHEY, CDR2 SMNVEV (reference sequence). The CDR3 DNA sequence: TGTGCCAGCGGTAATTTGCGGACAGGGGGTTCCTACGAGCAGTACTTC. This encodes CASGNLRTGGSYEQYF.

The table lists this clone with a count of one. The chain employs TRBV9 and TRBJ2-5; TRBD1 matches 7 bases. CDR3 length equals 15 residues. J gave up 2 bases and V 3 bases, and 7 bases lay outside the gene matches. Germline V gene lookup returns CDR1 SGDLS and CDR2 YYNGEE. This chain's CDR3 is CASSAGTATQETQYF. The DNA of the CDR3 is TGTGCCAGCAGCGCAGGGACAGCAACACAAGAGACCCAGTACTTC.

The chain links TRBV7-2 to TRBJ2-3; D possibly corresponds to TRBD2 (6 bases). CDR1 is SGHTA, CDR2 FQGNSA, per germline. Trimming removed 5 bases from V and 0 bases from J, with 15 bases in between. The CDR3 spans 16 residues. CDR3 loop: CASSRVGGTSTDTQYF. DNA of the CDR3: TGTGCCAGCAGCCGCGTGGGGGGTACTAGCACAGATACGCAGTATTTT.

The gene calls are TRBV11-2 and TRBJ1-1, with D possibly TRBD1 on 5 matching bases. Germline loops: CDR1 SGHAT, CDR2 FQNNGV. Trimming cost V 1 base and J 1 base, with 13 bases left between them. The CDR3 length is 16 residues. CDR3 protein: CASSLAQTASNTEAFF. CDR3 DNA: TGTGCCAGCAGCTTAGCCCAGACAGCCTCGAACACTGAAGCTTTCTTT.